Shown below are 25 T cell receptor beta chains from a single sample sequenced in a study of beta chain features in type 1 diabetes. Since all of the isolated RNA was reverse transcribed, expressed TCRB transcripts were what got sequenced. Repertoires were generated with immunoSEQ multiplex PCR, while TCRdb's copy carries only in-frame clones and drops some. The sample contains some 230,000 clones, 9.6% of which appear only once. Sample: naive CD4+ T cells from blood. These receptors came from a woman between 18 and 30 years old in good health.

The table lists this clone with a few counts. The rearrangement joins TRBV5-1 to TRBJ2-1; TRBD2 aligns across 9 bases. Germline CDR1 is SGHRS and CDR2 is YFSETQ. With V trimmed by 4 bases and J by 6 bases, 11 bases remained unmatched. CDR3 size: 16 residues. In DNA, the CDR3 is TGCGCCAGCAGCACCATACCCGGGACTAGCCTCAATGAGCAGTTCTTC. Protein sequence: CASSTIPGTSLNEQFF.

This chain joins TRBV14 and TRBJ2-1; a possible D gene is TRBD2 (6 bases). Germline CDR1 is SGHDN and CDR2 is FVKESK. V was trimmed by 4 bases and J by 6 bases, leaving 19 bases between them. The CDR3 spans 16 residues. CDR3 sequence reads: CASSLGGRPSANEQFF. CDR3 coding DNA: TGTGCCAGCAGCCTTGGGGGGAGGCCCTCGGCCAATGAGCAGTTCTTC.

The rearrangement links TRBV30 to TRBJ2-1; D is possibly TRBD2 (6 bases). V lost 0 bases and J lost 3, with 15 bases in between. Per the germline V gene, CDR1 is GTSNPN and CDR2 is SVGIG (reference sequence). There are 16 residues in the CDR3. The chain's CDR3 is CAWSVLAGKHYNEQFF. In nucleotides, the CDR3 is TGTGCCTGGAGTGTACTGGCGGGGAAACACTACAATGAGCAGTTCTTC.

V and J are TRBV19 and TRBJ2-5; possibly TRBD1 for D (6 bases). CDR3 length: 13 residues. In germline, CDR1 is LNHDA, CDR2 SQIVND (reference sequence). Trimming cost V 4 bases and J 5 bases, with 11 bases left between them. CDR3 residues: CASSTSGDETQYF. The CDR3 DNA sequence: TGTGCCAGTAGTACTTCAGGGGATGAGACCCAGTACTTC. The complete variable domain, with remaining parts taken from reference TRBV19 and TRBJ2-5, reads DGGITQSPKYLFRKEGQNVTLSCEQNLNHDAMYWYRQDPGQGLRLIYYSQIVNDFQKGDIAEGYSVSREKKESFPLTVTSAQKNPTAFYLCASSTSGDETQYFGPGTRLLVL.

This clone was seen only a few times. The V call is TRBV2, the J call TRBJ1-5, with 8 positions matching TRBD1. Germline V lookup: CDR1 SNHLY, CDR2 FYNNEI. Germline trimming cut 8 bases from V and 5 bases from J; bases unmatched to any gene: 11. This CDR3 spans 15 amino acids. The CDR3 DNA sequence: TGTGCCAGCGCAAACTTACCGGACAGGGATCAGCCCCAGCATTTT. This translates into CASANLPDRDQPQHF.

This clone was observed a handful of times. The chain links TRBV11-3 to TRBJ1-5; no reliable D call. The CDR3 extends over 11 amino acids. CDR1 is SGHNT, CDR2 YENEEA, per germline. This chain's CDR3 is CWAPGNQPQHF. The CDR3 region has the DNA TGTTGGGCTCCGGGGAATCAGCCCCAGCATTTT.

This clone was observed a handful of times. The gene calls are TRBV30 and TRBJ2-2, with 9 bases aligning to TRBD2. CDR1 GTSNPN and CDR2 SVGIG come from the germline V gene (reference sequence). The V and J ends lost 7 bases and 1 base, in that order; junction bases with no gene match: 1. The CDR3 has 13 amino acids. The CDR3 loop reads CASTSGNTGELFF. The CDR3 bases are TGTGCCTCGACTAGCGGGAACACCGGGGAGCTGTTTTTT.

This chain uses TRBV4-1 with TRBJ2-2; possibly TRBD1 for D (6 bases). Germline V gives CDR1 MGHRA, CDR2 YSYEKL. Trimming removed 4 bases from V and 4 bases from J, with 16 bases in between. The CDR3 covers 16 residues. CDR3 residues: CASSPRERGGTGELFF. CDR3 coding DNA: TGCGCCAGCAGCCCTCGGGAACGAGGGGGCACCGGGGAGCTGTTTTTT.

This clone was counted only a few times. The chain combines TRBV5-1 with TRBJ2-3; a weak D match, TRBD1 (7 bases). Germline V gives CDR1 SGHRS, CDR2 YFSETQ. There are 15 residues in the CDR3. Deletions cut 6 bases from V and 2 bases from J, with 16 bases between. The CDR3 protein is CASTIQGGLTDTQYF. The CDR3 coding sequence is TGCGCCAGCACAATCCAGGGGGGCCTCACAGATACGCAGTATTTT. The variable domain in full, completed from reference TRBV5-1 and TRBJ2-3, reads KAGVTQTPRYLIKTRGQQVTLSCSPISGHRSVSWYQQTPGQGLQFLFEYFSETQRNKGNFPGRFSGRQFSNSRSEMNVSTLELGDSALYLCASTIQGGLTDTQYFGPGTRLTVL.

This clone occurred a few times. The chain is built from TRBV4-1 and TRBJ1-4; D remains ambiguous. V was trimmed by 0 bases and J by 8 bases, leaving 10 bases between them. This CDR3 has 14 amino acids. From germline, CDR1 is MGHRA and CDR2 YSYEKL. The CDR3, as DNA: TGCGCCAGCAGCCAAGAGACAAGCCGCGAAAAACTGTTTTTT. This encodes CASSQETSREKLFF.

The chain is built from TRBV5-1 and TRBJ2-7; D might be TRBD2 (5 bases). CDR3 length equals 15 residues. V shed 0 bases and J shed 2 bases, with 12 bases lying between them. Germline V gene data show CDR1 as SGHRS and CDR2 as YFSETQ. CDR3: CASSLAASRPYEQYF. CDR3 bases: TGCGCCAGCAGCTTGGCGGCTAGCCGACCCTACGAGCAGTACTTC.

This clone has more than one count but fewer than ten. The gene calls are TRBV28 and TRBJ1-1; TRBD1 agrees at 8 bases. This CDR3 region has 14 residues. V lost 6 bases, J lost 1 base, and 4 bases stayed unmatched. CDR1 and CDR2 from the germline V gene are MDHEN and SYDVKM. This chain's CDR3 is CASRLTGANTEAFF. Here the CDR3 DNA reads TGTGCCAGCAGGCTGACAGGGGCGAACACTGAAGCTTTCTTT.

The table lists this clone with a few counts. The CDR3 sequence: CASGFDSFFEQFF. The CDR3 bases are TGTGCCAGCGGATTCGACTCGTTTTTTGAGCAGTTCTTC. The gene calls are TRBV2 and TRBJ2-1; D not certain. Germline V gene lookup returns CDR1 SNHLY and CDR2 FYNNEI. The CDR3 has 13 residues. V lost 8 bases and J 9 bases, leaving 17 bases between the germline ends.

This chain joins TRBV5-6 and TRBJ2-5; 8 nucleotides align to TRBD1. This CDR3 has 15 residues. Germline-derived CDR1 and CDR2 are SGHDT and YYEEEE. Losses at the gene ends were 5 bases for V and 1 base for J; bases not matched to a gene: 7. The DNA of the CDR3 is TGTGCCAGCAGTGCTCCGGACAGGGTCCAAGAGACCCAGTACTTC. Translation: CASSAPDRVQETQYF.

This clone has just a few counts. The rearrangement uses TRBV10-3 and TRBJ1-1; the match to TRBD1 covers 8 bases. The V gene end was trimmed by 4 bases and the J gene end by 5 bases; junction bases not matched to a gene: 12. Germline CDR1 ENHRY, CDR2 SYGVKD. This CDR3 spans 16 amino acids. CDR3 DNA sequence: TGTGCCATCAGTGCCGGGACAGGAAGGGGAACTACTGAAGCTTTCTTT. This sequence encodes CAISAGTGRGTTEAFF.

This clone showed up just a few times. Written as DNA, the CDR3 is TGCAGCGTTGACGGAGTGTACACTGAAGCTTTCTTT. Translated, it gives CSVDGVYTEAFF. This chain connects TRBV29-1 to TRBJ1-1; D uncertain. Germline assignment: CDR1 SQVTM and CDR2 ANQGSEA. Trimming shortened V by 3 bases and J by 3 bases, and 8 bases separated the two germline ends. This CDR3 spans 12 amino acids.

This clone turned up a few times. The chain carries TRBV18 and TRBJ1-6; 7 nucleotides align to TRBD1. Germline V CDR1 and CDR2: KGHSH, LQKENI. J was trimmed by 8 bases and V by 1 base; bases with no gene match: 20. The CDR3 is 20 amino acids. The CDR3 loop is CASSPLRPSRGRGPYSPLHF. The CDR3 region has the DNA TGTGCCAGCTCACCACTTAGACCGTCAAGGGGGCGCGGGCCCTATTCACCCCTCCACTTT.

The J gene is TRBJ1-5, the V gene TRBV7-9, with TRBD1 matching 10 bases. This CDR3 is 14 amino acids long. From germline, CDR1 is SEHNR and CDR2 FQNEAQ (reference sequence). The V and J ends lost 5 bases and 6 bases, in that order; junction bases with no gene match: 4. The CDR3 nucleotides are TGTGCCAGCAGCAAGGGACAGGGGCTTCAGCCCCAGCATTTT. It translates to CASSKGQGLQPQHF. Complete variable domain (other parts from reference TRBV7-9 and TRBJ1-5): DTGVSQNPRHKITKRGQNVTFRCDPISEHNRLYWYRQTLGQGPEFLTYFQNEAQLEKSRLLSDRFSAERPKGSFSTLEIQRTEQGDSAMYLCASSKGQGLQPQHFGDGTRLSIL.

The chain employs TRBV18 and TRBJ1-5; D is undetermined. The ends were cut back, 2 bases at V and 2 bases at J, with 10 bases in the middle. Germline lookup yields CDR1 KGHSH and CDR2 LQKENI. The CDR3 runs to 15 residues. The CDR3 DNA reads TGTGCCAGCTCACCATATCTTCGGGGCAATCAGCCCCAGCATTTT. Residues: CASSPYLRGNQPQHF. The full variable domain, its missing parts supplied by reference TRBV18 and TRBJ1-5, is NAGVMQNPRHLVRRRGQEARLRCSPMKGHSHVYWYRQLPEEGLKFMVYLQKENIIDESGMPKERFSAEFPKEGPSILRIQQVVRGDSAAYFCASSPYLRGNQPQHFGDGTRLSIL.

A few counts support this clone. This rearrangement joins TRBV30 to TRBJ1-5; perhaps TRBD1 as D (6 bases). The CDR3 has 16 residues. Germline V gene sequence: CDR1 GTSNPN, CDR2 SVGIG (reference sequence). V was cut by 0 bases and J by 1 base, with 13 bases left in between. The CDR3 coding sequence is TGTGCCTGGAGTGTACGAGTGGGGGCCAGCAATCAGCCCCAGCATTTT. This gives the protein CAWSVRVGASNQPQHF. The variable domain in full, completed from reference TRBV30 and TRBJ1-5, reads SQTIHQWPATLVQPVGSPLSLECTVEGTSNPNLYWYRQAAGRGLQLLFYSVGIGQISSEVPQNLSASRPQDRQFILSSKKLLLSDSGFYLCAWSVRVGASNQPQHFGDGTRLSIL.

J is TRBJ1-1 and V is TRBV28; perhaps TRBD1 as D (5 bases). Trimming cost V 3 bases and J 0 bases, with 20 bases left between them. Per germline, CDR1 MDHEN and CDR2 SYDVKM. This CDR3 is built from 18 residues. Written as DNA, the CDR3 is TGTGCCAGCAGTTTTCGGAAGGGGCTGATTCGGATGAACACTGAAGCTTTCTTT. This encodes CASSFRKGLIRMNTEAFF.

This clone showed up just a few times. V usage is TRBV30 and J usage is TRBJ2-4; D is uncertain. CDR1 and CDR2 (germline): GTSNPN, SVGIG (reference sequence). The V and J ends lost 2 bases and 7 bases respectively, with 18 bases between them. The CDR3 spans 15 residues. The CDR3 bases are TGTGCCTGGAGTCGAATCCCGGGTTCGCTCAACATTCAGTACTTC. The encoded protein is CAWSRIPGSLNIQYF.

The genes are TRBV28 and TRBJ2-7; 10 positions match TRBD1. With V trimmed by 8 bases and J by 3 bases, 7 bases remained unmatched. The CDR3 totals 14 residues. Per the germline V gene, CDR1 is MDHEN and CDR2 is SYDVKM. The CDR3 bases are TGTGCCAGCGGACCGGGACAGGGGTTCTACGAGCAGTACTTC. Protein product: CASGPGQGFYEQYF.

This clone has a handful of counts. The rearrangement joins TRBV19 to TRBJ2-1; 10 nucleotides match TRBD2. Germline CDR1 reads LNHDA; CDR2 reads SQIVND (reference sequence). V shed 4 bases and J 8 bases; nucleotides not matched to a gene: 11. This CDR3 has 16 amino acids. This CDR3 is CASSKANSGGVYEQFF. The CDR3 DNA reads TGTGCCAGTAGTAAAGCTAACAGCGGGGGGGTCTATGAGCAGTTCTTC. Filled out from reference TRBV19 and TRBJ2-1, the complete variable domain reads DGGITQSPKYLFRKEGQNVTLSCEQNLNHDAMYWYRQDPGQGLRLIYYSQIVNDFQKGDIAEGYSVSREKKESFPLTVTSAQKNPTAFYLCASSKANSGGVYEQFFGPGTRLTVL.

The rearrangement uses TRBV19 and TRBJ2-7, with 7 nucleotides matching TRBD1. Trimming at V came to 4 bases and at J to 2 bases, leaving 5 bases not matched to a gene. The CDR3 loop spans 14 amino acids. Germline CDR1 LNHDA, CDR2 SQIVND (reference sequence). CDR3 in DNA: TGTGCCAGTAGTAGCGCAGGGGGAACCTACGAGCAGTACTTC. Residues: CASSSAGGTYEQYF.